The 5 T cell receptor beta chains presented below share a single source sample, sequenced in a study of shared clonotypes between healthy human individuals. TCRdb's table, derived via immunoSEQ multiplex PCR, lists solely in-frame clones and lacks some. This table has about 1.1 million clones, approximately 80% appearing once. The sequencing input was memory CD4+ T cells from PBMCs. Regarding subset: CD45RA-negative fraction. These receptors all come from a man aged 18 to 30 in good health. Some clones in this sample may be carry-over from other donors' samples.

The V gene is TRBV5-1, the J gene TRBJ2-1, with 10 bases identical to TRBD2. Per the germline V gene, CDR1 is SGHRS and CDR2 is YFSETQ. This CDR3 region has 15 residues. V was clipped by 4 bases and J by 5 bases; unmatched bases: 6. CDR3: CASSPQLAGNNEQFF. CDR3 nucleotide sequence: TGCGCCAGCAGCCCCCAACTAGCGGGAAACAATGAGCAGTTCTTC.

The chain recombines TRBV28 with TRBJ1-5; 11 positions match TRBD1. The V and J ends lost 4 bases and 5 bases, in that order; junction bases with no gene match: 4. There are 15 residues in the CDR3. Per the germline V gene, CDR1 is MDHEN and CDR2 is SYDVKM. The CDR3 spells CASSSGQGAHQPQHF. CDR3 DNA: TGTGCCAGCAGTTCTGGACAGGGGGCGCATCAGCCCCAGCATTTT.

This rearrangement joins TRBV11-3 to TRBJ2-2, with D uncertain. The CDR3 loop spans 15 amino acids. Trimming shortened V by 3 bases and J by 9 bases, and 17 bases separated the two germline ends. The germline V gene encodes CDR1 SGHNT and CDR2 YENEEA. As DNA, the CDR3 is TGTGCCAGCAGCTTGTCCCCCGCAGGCCAGAGGGAGCTGTTTTTT. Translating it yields CASSLSPAGQRELFF.

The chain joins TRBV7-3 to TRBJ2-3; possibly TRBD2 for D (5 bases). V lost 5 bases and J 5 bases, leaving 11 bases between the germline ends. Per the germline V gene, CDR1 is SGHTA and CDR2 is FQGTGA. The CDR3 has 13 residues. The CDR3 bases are TGTGCCAGCAGCATTAATCGGGGAGATACGCAGTATTTT. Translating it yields CASSINRGDTQYF.

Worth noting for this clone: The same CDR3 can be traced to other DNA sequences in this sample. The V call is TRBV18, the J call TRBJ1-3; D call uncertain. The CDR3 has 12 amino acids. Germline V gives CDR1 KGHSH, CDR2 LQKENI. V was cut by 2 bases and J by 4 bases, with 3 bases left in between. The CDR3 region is CASSPTGNTIYF. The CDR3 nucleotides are TGTGCCAGCTCACCAACGGGAAACACCATATATTTT.